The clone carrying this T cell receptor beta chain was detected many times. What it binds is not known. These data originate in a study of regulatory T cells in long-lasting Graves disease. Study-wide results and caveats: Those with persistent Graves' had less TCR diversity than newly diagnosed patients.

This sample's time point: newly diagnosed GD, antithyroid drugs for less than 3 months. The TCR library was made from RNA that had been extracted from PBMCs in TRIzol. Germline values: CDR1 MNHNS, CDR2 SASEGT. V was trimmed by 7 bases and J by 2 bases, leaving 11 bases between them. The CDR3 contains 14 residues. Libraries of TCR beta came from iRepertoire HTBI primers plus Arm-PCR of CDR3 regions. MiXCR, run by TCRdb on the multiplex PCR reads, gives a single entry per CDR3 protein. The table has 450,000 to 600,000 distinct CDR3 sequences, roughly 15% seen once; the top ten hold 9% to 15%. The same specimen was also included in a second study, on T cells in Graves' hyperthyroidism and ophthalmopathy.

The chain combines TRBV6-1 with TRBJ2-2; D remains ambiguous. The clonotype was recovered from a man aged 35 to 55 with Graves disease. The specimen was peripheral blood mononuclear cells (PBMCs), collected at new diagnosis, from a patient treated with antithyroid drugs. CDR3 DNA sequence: TGTGCCAGCATCGGGCGGTCAAACACCGGGGAGCTGTTTTTT. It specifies CASIGRSNTGELFF.